This TCR beta chain came from a study of T-cell reconstitution after alpha-beta-depleted transplantation in children. Germline lookup yields CDR1 SGHDT and CDR2 YYEEEE. The CDR3 is made up of 14 amino acids. Trimming removed 4 bases from V and 8 bases from J; junction bases left unmatched: 7. In its sample, this clonotype was seen many times. A TCRbeta library incorporating unique molecular identifiers was prepared. MiXCR was run by TCRdb on the PCR reads, yielding one entry per CDR3 protein. The sample holds about 610,000 distinct CDR3 sequences, over 9.5% seen once. The sequence derives from a human donor who donated a stem cell graft to a child with acute myeloid leukemia. Specimen: PBMCs from the stem cell graft donor, collected from the stem cell graft. The rearrangement joins TRBV5-6 to TRBJ1-4; 8 positions agree with TRBD1. The CDR3 loop is CASSLQGAEEKLFF. CDR3 DNA: TGTGCCAGCAGCCTGCAGGGGGCAGAGGAAAAACTGTTTTTT.